The 27 T cell receptor beta chains reported below all come from one sample, sequenced in a study of shared clonotypes between healthy human individuals. Measured with immunoSEQ multiplex PCR; TCRdb has only the in-frame clones, and not every one. The sample includes around 500,000 clones, around 80% of them seen just once. The sequenced material came from PBMCs. Every receptor here comes from a woman aged 40 to 49 in good health. Some clones in this sample may be carry-over from other donors' samples.

A single count supports this clone. This chain joins TRBV28 and TRBJ2-1; possible D gene TRBD1, 6 bases. CDR1 is MDHEN, CDR2 SYDVKM, per germline. The CDR3 covers 17 residues. The V end was cut by 6 bases, the J end by 0 bases, with 18 bases between. The CDR3 nucleotides are TGTGCCAGCAGCTCTGGGCAGGGGAGAACCTCCTACAATGAGCAGTTCTTC. It translates to CASSSGQGRTSYNEQFF.

The chain is built from TRBV5-1 and TRBJ1-5; D is possibly TRBD1 (5 bases). CDR3 length: 14 residues. Germline V CDR1 and CDR2: SGHRS, YFSETQ. Trimming shortened V by 2 bases and J by 7 bases, and 13 bases separated the two germline ends. The CDR3 loop reads CASSFGGTGQPQHF. The CDR3 region has the DNA TGCGCCAGCAGCTTCGGGGGTACGGGGCAGCCCCAGCATTTT.

This clone was seen repeatedly, ten times or more. V is TRBV19 and J is TRBJ1-5; D perhaps matches TRBD1 (6 bases). Germline values: CDR1 LNHDA, CDR2 SQIVND (reference sequence). This CDR3 has 14 amino acids. Trimming cost V 5 bases and J 8 bases, with 16 bases left between them. CDR3 coding DNA: TGTGCCAGTAGTCCCCTACAGGGTCTGGAGCCCCAGCATTTT. This codes for CASSPLQGLEPQHF.

The chain uses TRBV29-1 and TRBJ2-3, with 7 bases matching TRBD2. Germline lookup yields CDR1 SQVTM and CDR2 ANQGSEA. This CDR3 region has 14 residues. For the CDR3, the DNA is TGCAGTACCCTCTCTGGTTTTAGCGGGGATACGCAGTATTTT. As protein: CSTLSGFSGDTQYF.

This chain joins TRBV6-4 and TRBJ1-1; D unresolved. CDR1 and CDR2 (germline): MRHNA, SNTAGT. V was cut by 6 bases and J by 2 bases, with 10 bases left in between. This CDR3 is 13 amino acids long. CDR3 residues: CASRMEGNTEAFF. DNA of the CDR3: TGTGCCAGCAGGATGGAGGGAAACACTGAAGCTTTCTTT.

This chain joins TRBV4-2 and TRBJ2-5; D is unresolved. The germline V gene has CDR1 LGHNA and CDR2 YNFKEQ. V was clipped by 1 base and J by 5 bases, with 11 bases between them. CDR3 length: 14 amino acids. The CDR3 DNA sequence: TGTGCCAGCAGCCAAGCCAGTCTGGGGGAGACCCAGTACTTC. This gives the protein CASSQASLGETQYF.

The chain employs TRBV7-2 and TRBJ1-1, with D unclear. CDR3 size: 14 residues. Germline values: CDR1 SGHTA, CDR2 FQGNSA. Trimming left V 5 bases short and J 4 bases short, with 14 bases between. Written as DNA, the CDR3 is TGTGCCAGCAGCCCTAAACGGGAGGCCACTGAAGCTTTCTTT. Amino acids: CASSPKREATEAFF.

Worth noting for this clone: Other DNA sequences within the sample encode an identical CDR3. J is TRBJ2-7 and V is TRBV28, with 7 bases matching TRBD2. The trim removed 2 bases at V and 2 bases at J, leaving 3 bases unmatched. Germline V gives CDR1 MDHEN, CDR2 SYDVKM. The CDR3 has 14 residues. CDR3 in amino acids: CASSLAGETYEQYF. Written as DNA, the CDR3 is TGTGCCAGCAGTTTAGCGGGGGAGACCTACGAGCAGTACTTC.

The CDR3 DNA reads TGCGCCAGTCAGCGGGAGGGCCTCTACGAGCAGTACTTC. Its protein product is CASQREGLYEQYF. V usage is TRBV5-1 and J usage is TRBJ2-7; TRBD2 matches at 10 bases. Germline assignment: CDR1 SGHRS and CDR2 YFSETQ. The J segment lost 3 bases and the V segment lost 8 bases, leaving 5 bases of the junction unmatched. The CDR3 consists of 13 residues.

This clone was detected once. The chain uses TRBV5-6 and TRBJ2-7; 8 bases map to TRBD2. The CDR3 extends over 14 amino acids. V was clipped by 4 bases and J by 3 bases; unmatched bases: 6. In germline, CDR1 is SGHDT, CDR2 YYEEEE. For the CDR3, the DNA is TGTGCCAGCAGCCTTAGCGGGACCATCTACGAGCAGTACTTC. It yields the protein CASSLSGTIYEQYF. The full variable domain, its missing parts supplied by reference TRBV5-6 and TRBJ2-7, is DAGVTQSPTHLIKTRGQQVTLRCSPKSGHDTVSWYQQALGQGPQFIFQYYEEEERQRGNFPDRFSGHQFPNYSSELNVNALLLGDSALYLCASSLSGTIYEQYFGPGTRLTVT.

The rearrangement links TRBV5-6 to TRBJ2-1, with TRBD2 identical over 9 bases. Germline CDR1 SGHDT, CDR2 YYEEEE. J lost 0 bases, V lost 4 bases, and 8 bases had no gene match. The CDR3 has 17 amino acids. The DNA of the CDR3 is TGTGCCAGCAGCCAGGGACTAGCACTGAGCTCCTACAATGAGCAGTTCTTC. Translating gives CASSQGLALSSYNEQFF. Full variable domain (rest looked up from reference TRBV5-6 and TRBJ2-1): DAGVTQSPTHLIKTRGQQVTLRCSPKSGHDTVSWYQQALGQGPQFIFQYYEEEERQRGNFPDRFSGHQFPNYSSELNVNALLLGDSALYLCASSQGLALSSYNEQFFGPGTRLTVL.

V usage is TRBV29-1 and J usage is TRBJ2-7; a possible D gene is TRBD1 (7 bases). Trimming took 4 bases from V and 6 from J, leaving 22 bases between them. CDR1 is SQVTM, CDR2 ANQGSEA, per germline. The CDR3 is 15 residues long. Written as DNA, the CDR3 is TGCAGCGTTGGGGTCGTCAGGGGGGCCTTTATCGAGCAGTACTTC. Translating it yields CSVGVVRGAFIEQYF.

V gene TRBV15 combines with J gene TRBJ1-5, with 12 bases identical to TRBD1. The germline CDR1 and CDR2 sequences are LNHNV and YYDKDF (reference sequence). The CDR3 length is 19 residues. V lost 0 bases, J lost 9 bases, and 15 bases stayed unmatched. The CDR3 nucleotides read TGTGCCACCAGCAGAGACCCCCCCGGGACAGGGGGCCGATTTAGGCCCCAGCATTTT. It codes for CATSRDPPGTGGRFRPQHF.

V is TRBV28 and J is TRBJ1-1; no definite D call. The CDR3 covers 16 residues. Germline loops: CDR1 MDHEN, CDR2 SYDVKM. The ends were cut back, 1 base at V and 4 bases at J, with 16 bases in the middle. The chain's CDR3 is CASSLFNVRVTTEAFF. DNA of the CDR3: TGTGCCAGCAGTTTATTTAATGTAAGGGTAACCACTGAAGCTTTCTTT.

The rearrangement links TRBV19 to TRBJ2-7; the match to TRBD1 covers 7 bases. Per germline, CDR1 LNHDA and CDR2 SQIVND (reference sequence). V was clipped by 5 bases and J by 5 bases; unmatched bases: 3. The CDR3 totals 12 residues. CDR3 region: CASSGTAHEQYF. CDR3 nucleotide sequence: TGTGCCAGTAGTGGGACAGCCCACGAGCAGTACTTC.

The chain has TRBV29-1 and TRBJ2-3, with D possibly TRBD2 on 5 matching bases. Germline V gives CDR1 SQVTM, CDR2 ANQGSEA. The CDR3 has 12 amino acids. The germline V and J ends were trimmed by 8 bases and 6 bases, with 15 bases remaining between them. The CDR3: CSYRPGIDTQYF. The CDR3 DNA is TGCAGCTACCGCCCGGGGATTGATACGCAGTATTTT.

This clone was detected only a few times. The gene calls are TRBV28 and TRBJ2-7; 9 bases line up with TRBD1. This CDR3 contains 12 residues. Germline V gene sequence: CDR1 MDHEN, CDR2 SYDVKM. With 10 bases clipped from V and 6 bases from J, the junction kept 7 bases outside the gene matches. For the CDR3, the DNA is TGTGCCACCAGCGGGACAGGGCGCGAGCAGTACTTC. The encoded protein is CATSGTGREQYF.

This chain uses TRBV5-1 with TRBJ2-4; D unclear. The V gene lost 4 bases and the J gene lost 0 bases, with 8 bases spanning the gap. Germline values: CDR1 SGHRS, CDR2 YFSETQ. The CDR3 is made up of 14 amino acids. The CDR3 bases are TGCGCCAGCAGCAACGGTGTAGCCAAAAACATTCAGTACTTC. Protein: CASSNGVAKNIQYF.

The chain couples TRBV30 to TRBJ2-1, with TRBD2 matching 11 bases. The CDR3 runs 15 residues. J gave up 7 bases and V 2 bases, and 7 bases lay outside the gene matches. CDR1 GTSNPN and CDR2 SVGIG come from the germline V gene (reference sequence). CDR3 bases: TGTGCCTGGAGTCTTAGCGGGAGGGCCGGGAATGAGCAGTTCTTC. Translated: CAWSLSGRAGNEQFF.

This clone was recorded once. The chain joins TRBV5-6 to TRBJ2-7; D may be TRBD2 (5 bases). The CDR3 has 13 amino acids. V was clipped by 3 bases and J by 3 bases, with 10 bases between them. The germline V gene has CDR1 SGHDT and CDR2 YYEEEE. The CDR3 protein is CASSYAGNYEQYF. In DNA form, the CDR3 reads TGTGCCAGCAGCTACGCCGGGAACTACGAGCAGTACTTC.

This chain connects TRBV18 to TRBJ2-7, with a possible D match to TRBD2 (5 bases). There are 12 residues in the CDR3. Per germline, CDR1 KGHSH and CDR2 LQKENI. V was cut by 5 bases and J by 3 bases, with 8 bases left in between. The CDR3 region has the DNA TGTGCCAGCTCAAAAGGAGGCTACGAGCAGTACTTC. Translated, it gives CASSKGGYEQYF. Full variable domain (rest looked up from reference TRBV18 and TRBJ2-7): NAGVMQNPRHLVRRRGQEARLRCSPMKGHSHVYWYRQLPEEGLKFMVYLQKENIIDESGMPKERFSAEFPKEGPSILRIQQVVRGDSAAYFCASSKGGYEQYFGPGTRLTVT.

In regard to this clone: The identical CDR3 is also encoded by other nucleotide sequences in the sample. The J gene is TRBJ2-1, the V gene TRBV11-2; 8 bases map to TRBD1. Trimming removed 4 bases from V and 4 bases from J; junction bases left unmatched: 6. Germline CDR1 and CDR2: SGHAT and FQNNGV. The CDR3 loop spans 15 amino acids. The CDR3 region has the DNA TGTGCCAGCAGCTCGGGGACAGGTGGTTACAATGAGCAGTTCTTC. This encodes CASSSGTGGYNEQFF. Full variable domain (remainder filled in from reference TRBV11-2 and TRBJ2-1): EAGVAQSPRYKIIEKRQSVAFWCNPISGHATLYWYQQILGQGPKLLIQFQNNGVVDDSQLPKDRFSAERLKGVDSTLKIQPAKLEDSAVYLCASSSGTGGYNEQFFGPGTRLTVL.

The rearrangement uses TRBV5-1 and TRBJ2-7; TRBD1 agrees at 8 bases. J gave up 7 bases and V 4 bases, and 13 bases lay outside the gene matches. This CDR3 spans 15 amino acids. CDR1 SGHRS and CDR2 YFSETQ come from the germline V gene. CDR3 DNA sequence: TGCGCCAGCAGCGAAAGACCGGGACAGGACTCTGAGCAGTACTTC. Translation: CASSERPGQDSEQYF. The variable domain in full, completed from reference TRBV5-1 and TRBJ2-7, reads KAGVTQTPRYLIKTRGQQVTLSCSPISGHRSVSWYQQTPGQGLQFLFEYFSETQRNKGNFPGRFSGRQFSNSRSEMNVSTLELGDSALYLCASSERPGQDSEQYFGPGTRLTVT.

CDR3 sequence reads: CASSTRDRGPDTQYF. As DNA, the CDR3 is TGTGCCAGTAGTACCCGGGACAGGGGGCCAGATACGCAGTATTTT. This chain uses TRBV19 with TRBJ2-3; 12 bases map to TRBD1. Unmatched junction bases numbered 3, after V lost 4 bases and J lost 4 bases. The CDR3 is made up of 15 amino acids. In germline, CDR1 is LNHDA, CDR2 SQIVND (reference sequence).

The chain couples TRBV6-4 to TRBJ2-1; D assignment may be TRBD1 or TRBD2 (5 bases each). Germline CDR1 and CDR2: MRHNA and SNTAGT. V was trimmed by 0 bases and J by 8 bases, leaving 8 bases between them. The CDR3 length is 13 residues. The CDR3 region is CASSDSGTDEQFF. In DNA form, the CDR3 reads TGTGCCAGCAGTGACTCTGGGACGGATGAGCAGTTCTTC.

The chain recombines TRBV19 with TRBJ2-7; 7 bases are a match to TRBD1. Unmatched junction bases numbered 8, after V lost 3 bases and J lost 3 bases. This CDR3 contains 15 residues. Germline CDR1 LNHDA, CDR2 SQIVND (reference sequence). CDR3 DNA: TGTGCCAGTAGTATTATTGGGACAGCGAGCTACGAGCAGTACTTC. This encodes CASSIIGTASYEQYF.

Comment on this clone: The identical CDR3 is also encoded by other nucleotide sequences in the sample. The rearrangement links TRBV30 to TRBJ1-1; no clear D. Trimming stripped 7 bases from V and 8 bases from J, with 11 bases between. This CDR3 spans 10 amino acids. CDR1 and CDR2 from the germline V gene are GTSNPN and SVGIG (reference sequence). The CDR3 region is CAYGRAEAFF. In DNA form, the CDR3 reads TGTGCCTACGGGAGGGCCGAAGCTTTCTTT.